This TCR beta chain is from a study of beta chain features in type 1 diabetes. About the study: What patients shared with healthy donors was a similar profile of age, gender and cell yields.

The CDR3 has 14 amino acids. CDR1 and CDR2 (germline): SGHRS, YFSETQ. The V and J ends lost 4 bases and 7 bases respectively, with 17 bases between them. Study conclusions and caveats: cDNA-based sequencing might over-represent cells highly expressing TCR.

Turning to this clone: Its antigen is as yet unknown.

Investigators reverse transcribed all isolated RNA, so they sequenced expressed TCRB transcripts. Assay: immunoSEQ multiplex PCR; the TCRdb copy retains only in-frame clones and omits some. The sample has about 230,000 clones, over 8.5% seen once; the top ten hold under 0.035%. Material for sequencing was naive CD4+ T cells from blood. The chain couples TRBV5-1 to TRBJ2-5, with a tentative D call TRBD1 (6 bases). The sequence came from a young woman in good health. The CDR3 region has the DNA TGCGCCAGCAGCCACCGGACAGAGAAGGTGACCCAGTACTTC. Protein product: CASSHRTEKVTQYF. The whole variable domain, filled in from reference TRBV5-1 and TRBJ2-5, reads KAGVTQTPRYLIKTRGQQVTLSCSPISGHRSVSWYQQTPGQGLQFLFEYFSETQRNKGNFPGRFSGRQFSNSRSEMNVSTLELGDSALYLCASSHRTEKVTQYFGPGTRLLVL.